The 30 T cell receptor beta chains presented below share a single source sample, sequenced in a study of PD-1 blockade in classical Hodgkin lymphoma. Sequenced by immunoSEQ multiplex PCR; TCRdb stores in-frame clones only, minus some. The data show approximately 37,000 clones, about 77% seen once. Relapses following autologous stem cell transplantation were seen in all patients, with brentuximab vedotin exposure varying. The material sequenced was peripheral blood mononuclear cells (PBMCs), taken at baseline. The source is a human donor with classical Hodgkin lymphoma.

V is TRBV7-8 and J is TRBJ1-2; the D gene is possibly TRBD1 (5 bases). Germline V gene sequence: CDR1 SGHVS, CDR2 FQNEAQ. Deletions cut 4 bases from V and 4 bases from J, with 10 bases between. CDR3 size: 13 residues. The CDR3 loop reads CASSSDTFYGYTF. The CDR3 nucleotides are TGTGCCAGCAGCTCGGACACCTTCTATGGCTACACCTTC.

The J gene is TRBJ2-7, the V gene TRBV11-2; D unclear. Trimming stripped 0 bases from V and 6 bases from J, with 9 bases between. The CDR3 spans 13 residues. The germline gives CDR1 SGHAT, CDR2 FQNNGV. This chain's CDR3 is CASSLDPTGEQYF. The CDR3 DNA follows: TGTGCCAGCAGCTTAGATCCGACCGGCGAGCAGTACTTC.

The genes are TRBV6-6 and TRBJ1-2; a weak D match, TRBD1 (5 bases). From germline, CDR1 is MNHNY and CDR2 SVGAGI (reference sequence). V gave up 5 bases and J gave up 4 bases, with 17 bases separating them. This CDR3 has 15 residues. The CDR3 loop is CASSPHGAEGYGYTF. CDR3 bases: TGTGCCAGCAGTCCCCATGGGGCGGAAGGCTATGGCTACACCTTC.

The V and J genes are TRBV4-1 and TRBJ2-7, with D possibly TRBD1 on 6 matching bases. Germline CDR1 is MGHRA and CDR2 is YSYEKL. The V end was cut by 0 bases, the J end by 0 bases, with 9 bases between. The CDR3 spans 15 residues. The CDR3 DNA sequence: TGCGCCAGCAGCCAAGAACCAGGGGCCTCCTACGAGCAGTACTTC. The encoded protein is CASSQEPGASYEQYF.

This rearrangement joins TRBV7-9 to TRBJ1-2; 8 positions agree with TRBD1. Germline V gene lookup returns CDR1 SEHNR and CDR2 FQNEAQ (reference sequence). J lost 7 bases, V lost 1 base, and 2 bases had no gene match. The CDR3 totals 13 residues. The CDR3 protein is CASSLGTGFGYTF. The CDR3 DNA reads TGTGCCAGCAGCTTAGGGACAGGGTTTGGCTACACCTTC. Drawing the rest from reference TRBV7-9 and TRBJ1-2, the complete variable domain is DTGVSQNPRHKITKRGQNVTFRCDPISEHNRLYWYRQTLGQGPEFLTYFQNEAQLEKSRLLSDRFSAERPKGSFSTLEIQRTEQGDSAMYLCASSLGTGFGYTFGSGTRLTVV.

The chain carries TRBV19 and TRBJ1-1; D is ambiguous. The V end lost 3 bases, the J end lost 2 bases, and 7 bases lay between the germline ends. The length of the CDR3 is 13 residues. Germline lookup yields CDR1 LNHDA and CDR2 SQIVND (reference sequence). CDR3 coding DNA: TGTGCCAGTAGTATTCGACGCAACACTGAAGCTTTCTTT. Translation gives CASSIRRNTEAFF.

The chain carries TRBV5-4 and TRBJ2-1; TRBD2 matches 9 bases. Trimming at V came to 4 bases and at J to 6 bases, leaving 14 bases not matched to a gene. CDR1 is SGHNT, CDR2 YYREEE, per germline (reference sequence). The CDR3 spans 17 residues. CDR3 DNA: TGTGCCAGCAGCCCGGGGTTGGCGCGGGGGGGCCCCAATGAGCAGTTCTTC. Amino acid sequence: CASSPGLARGGPNEQFF.

The chain has TRBV4-1 and TRBJ2-6; the D gene could be TRBD1 or TRBD2 (5 bases each). This CDR3 contains 18 residues. The germline CDR1 and CDR2 sequences are MGHRA and YSYEKL. V lost 1 base and J lost 0, with 13 bases in between. The CDR3 DNA sequence: TGCGCCAGCAGCCAAGCTAGTGGGGGTTTCTCTGGGGCCAACGTCCTGACTTTC. Amino acid sequence: CASSQASGGFSGANVLTF.

V gene TRBV4-1 combines with J gene TRBJ1-5, with 8 bases matching TRBD1. CDR1 and CDR2 (germline): MGHRA, YSYEKL. J was trimmed by 4 bases and V by 4 bases; bases with no gene match: 3. There are 14 residues in the CDR3. The chain's CDR3 is CASSPRTGNQPQHF. The CDR3, as DNA: TGCGCCAGCAGCCCACGGACAGGGAATCAGCCCCAGCATTTT.

The CDR3 is CASSPGQDSPGTQYF. CDR3 bases: TGTGCCAGCAGCCCGGGACAGGATTCCCCCGGGACCCAGTACTTC. The chain is built from TRBV5-4 and TRBJ2-5; 8 positions match TRBD1. The CDR3 totals 15 residues. With V trimmed by 4 bases and J by 7 bases, 12 bases remained unmatched. Germline CDR1 SGHNT, CDR2 YYREEE (reference sequence).

The rearrangement uses TRBV6-1 and TRBJ1-3; D is ambiguous. Trimming pared 6 bases from V and 1 base from J, leaving 10 bases between. The germline CDR1 and CDR2 sequences are MNHNS and SASEGT. The CDR3 runs to 14 residues. CDR3 region: CASSSQPSGNTIYF. The CDR3 DNA sequence: TGTGCCAGCAGCTCCCAACCATCTGGAAACACCATATATTTT.

The rearrangement links TRBV6-5 to TRBJ1-2, with 7 nucleotides matching TRBD1. The length of the CDR3 is 13 residues. Germline assignment: CDR1 MNHEY and CDR2 SVGAGI. V lost 7 bases and J lost 6; bases outside the gene matches: 8. CDR3 sequence: CASKRQGENGYTF. In nucleotides, the CDR3 is TGTGCCAGCAAGAGACAGGGTGAAAATGGCTACACCTTC.

This clone was counted a single time. The gene calls are TRBV7-9 and TRBJ1-1; TRBD1 might be the D (5 bases). V lost 0 bases and J lost 1, with 21 bases in between. The CDR3 consists of 19 residues. Per the germline V gene, CDR1 is SEHNR and CDR2 is FQNEAQ (reference sequence). The CDR3, as DNA: TGTGCCAGCAGCTTAGCCGGAAGGGGTCTAGTCCAAAGGAACACTGAAGCTTTCTTT. Encoded protein: CASSLAGRGLVQRNTEAFF.

The chain is built from TRBV7-2 and TRBJ2-7; D not resolved. The ends were cut back, 1 base at V and 0 bases at J, with 7 bases in the middle. Germline V lookup: CDR1 SGHTA, CDR2 FQGNSA. This CDR3 is built from 14 residues. The CDR3 loop is CASSLDGLSYEQYF. Here the CDR3 DNA reads TGTGCCAGCAGCTTAGACGGGCTCTCCTACGAGCAGTACTTC.

The chain couples TRBV21-1 to TRBJ1-6; TRBD1, the table's D call, lacks a check against the DNA. TRBV21-1 is deemed a pseudogene. The CDR3 length is 16 residues. The CDR3 spells CASSKATGTGGSPLHF. CDR3 DNA: TGTGCCAGCAGCAAAGCAACCGGGACAGGGGGGTCACCCCTCCACTTT.

In its sample, this clone was seen once. The CDR3 DNA sequence: TGTGCCAGCAGCCCACGCCTCGGAGACAGCCAAGAGACCCAGTACTTC. Translation gives CASSPRLGDSQETQYF. The chain couples TRBV7-6 to TRBJ2-5, with a weak D call TRBD1 (5 bases). The CDR3 extends over 16 amino acids. Between the trimmed V and J ends, which lost 5 bases and 1 base, there was a span of 17 bases. The germline V gene has CDR1 SGHVS and CDR2 FNYEAQ.

The V and J genes are TRBV14 and TRBJ2-7; TRBD2 matches 15 bases. V shed 4 bases, J shed 1 base, and the junction held 11 bases outside the gene matches. This CDR3 comprises 19 residues. Germline-derived CDR1 and CDR2 are SGHDN and FVKESK. The CDR3 DNA reads TGTGCCAGCAGCCCACCGGGACTAGCGGGGGGCCGGCGATCCTACGAGCAGTACTTC. Amino acid sequence: CASSPPGLAGGRRSYEQYF.

The chain is built from TRBV6-5 and TRBJ2-1, with 16 bases aligning to TRBD2. Germline V gives CDR1 MNHEY, CDR2 SVGAGI. CDR3 size: 15 residues. Losses at the gene ends were 6 bases for V and 8 bases for J; bases not matched to a gene: 4. CDR3 bases: TGTGCCAGCAGCCAGGGACTAGCGGGGGGGTATGAGCAGTTCTTC. It translates to CASSQGLAGGYEQFF.

The chain couples TRBV19 to TRBJ1-2; 7 bases map to TRBD1. The length of the CDR3 is 17 residues. The V gene end was trimmed by 5 bases and the J gene end by 8 bases; junction bases not matched to a gene: 20. The germline CDR1 and CDR2 sequences are LNHDA and SQIVND (reference sequence). CDR3 nucleotides: TGTGCCAGTAGTCCCTTTACCGGGACAGTGACCCGGAGGGGCTACACCTTC. It translates to CASSPFTGTVTRRGYTF.

The rearrangement uses TRBV7-9 and TRBJ2-3; 10 bases map to TRBD1. The CDR3 has 17 residues. The junction had 5 bases not matched to a gene; V was cut back by 0 bases and J by 2 bases. The germline V gene encodes CDR1 SEHNR and CDR2 FQNEAQ (reference sequence). CDR3 nucleotide sequence: TGTGCCAGCAGCTTAGCCGGGACAGGGGTTTTCACAGATACGCAGTATTTT. Amino acids: CASSLAGTGVFTDTQYF.

This clone was observed a single time. The V call is TRBV25-1, the J call TRBJ2-5; TRBD1 aligns across 7 bases. V was pared by 5 bases and J by 7 bases, with 13 bases of the junction left unmatched. Germline CDR1 MGHDK, CDR2 SYGVNS. The CDR3 length is 15 residues. The CDR3 is CASSILQGYEGTQYF. The CDR3 coding sequence is TGTGCCAGCAGTATTCTACAGGGGTACGAAGGGACCCAGTACTTC.

This clone was counted once. The chain employs TRBV7-9 and TRBJ1-1; D remains unclear. Germline CDR1 is SEHNR and CDR2 is FQNEAQ (reference sequence). Trimming cost V 5 bases and J 4 bases, with 2 bases left between them. This CDR3 contains 10 residues. The CDR3 DNA follows: TGTGCCAGCAGCGGCACTGAAGCTTTCTTT. Residues: CASSGTEAFF.

This clone has just a few counts. The rearrangement uses TRBV6-1 and TRBJ2-3; D is undetermined. Germline assignment: CDR1 MNHNS and CDR2 SASEGT. The CDR3 sequence is 15 residues long. V lost 3 bases to trimming and J lost 2 bases, with 12 bases between them. Written as DNA, the CDR3 is TGTGCCAGCAGTGATGCCGGGCCTTACACAGATACGCAGTATTTT. Translating gives CASSDAGPYTDTQYF.

V and J are TRBV27 and TRBJ1-2; 11 positions agree with TRBD1. Germline V lookup: CDR1 MNHEY, CDR2 SMNVEV (reference sequence). The CDR3 has 15 amino acids. Trimming cost V 6 bases and J 4 bases; bases outside gene matches: 7. The CDR3 protein is CASSLRTGGGYGYTF. In DNA form, the CDR3 reads TGTGCCAGCAGCCTTCGGACAGGGGGCGGCTATGGCTACACCTTC.

The chain couples TRBV7-2 to TRBJ2-5, with 9 positions matching TRBD1. V was clipped by 5 bases and J by 4 bases; unmatched bases: 11. CDR3 size: 16 residues. Germline assignment: CDR1 SGHTA and CDR2 FQGNSA. The CDR3 nucleotides are TGTGCCAGCAGCCAACGACGCGGGACAGGGAGAGAGACCCAGTACTTC. As protein: CASSQRRGTGRETQYF.

This rearrangement joins TRBV7-2 to TRBJ2-7, with D hard to call. Trimming left V 1 base short and J 2 bases short, with 6 bases between. This CDR3 comprises 13 residues. Per germline, CDR1 SGHTA and CDR2 FQGNSA. CDR3 residues: CASSLGIAYEQYF. The CDR3, as DNA: TGTGCCAGCAGCTTAGGTATAGCCTACGAGCAGTACTTC.

This chain joins TRBV7-2 and TRBJ2-5; D not resolved. Per the germline V gene, CDR1 is SGHTA and CDR2 is FQGNSA. This CDR3 is built from 11 residues. The ends were cut back, 4 bases at V and 2 bases at J, with 2 bases in the middle. CDR3 residues: CASSSQETQYF. CDR3 nucleotides: TGTGCCAGCAGCTCGCAAGAGACCCAGTACTTC.

This chain links TRBV7-3 with TRBJ2-3; a weak D match, TRBD1 (6 bases). V lost 0 bases and J lost 2, with 9 bases in between. Germline CDR1 reads SGHTA; CDR2 reads FQGTGA. The CDR3 is 15 residues long. CDR3 sequence (DNA): TGTGCCAGCAGCTTAACGGGGGCTTACACAGATACGCAGTATTTT. This encodes CASSLTGAYTDTQYF.

The CDR3 DNA reads as TGTGCCAGCAGTGAGGGGACAGCCAACACTGAAGCTTTCTTT. Amino acid sequence: CASSEGTANTEAFF. J is TRBJ1-1 and V is TRBV6-1; TRBD1 agrees at 7 bases. Germline-derived CDR1 and CDR2 are MNHNS and SASEGT. The CDR3 covers 14 residues. Unmatched junction bases numbered 3, after V lost 3 bases and J lost 2 bases.

The chain has TRBV7-9 and TRBJ1-4; 8 bases agree with TRBD1. Germline V gene data show CDR1 as SEHNR and CDR2 as FQNEAQ (reference sequence). CDR3 size: 15 residues. The V segment lost 5 bases and the J segment 6 bases; nucleotides outside the gene matches: 8. CDR3 amino acids: CASSPHPTGDEKLFF. The CDR3 region has the DNA TGTGCCAGCAGCCCACATCCGACAGGGGATGAAAAACTGTTTTTT.